The source of this T cell receptor (beta chain) is a study of chemoradiotherapy in HPV16-positive cancers. The table came from immunoSEQ multiplex PCR; TCRdb's copy has only in-frame clones and leaves some out. The sample shows 10,000 to 15,000 clones, approximately 80% of them seen only once. This specimen was collected from a patient who underwent chemoradiotherapy. This TCR derives from a human donor with HPV-associated anogenital cancer.

CDR3 sequence: CASSYTGTGDGYTF. CDR3 coding DNA: TGTGCCAGCAGCTACACCGGGACAGGTGATGGCTACACCTTC. The chain couples TRBV6-5 to TRBJ1-2, with 8 bases fitting TRBD1. The CDR3 covers 14 residues. The V segment lost 6 bases and the J segment 6 bases; nucleotides outside the gene matches: 9. Germline loops: CDR1 MNHEY, CDR2 SVGAGI.